The clone carrying this T cell receptor (beta chain) has just a few counts. What it recognizes is unknown. With 60 Vbeta and 13 Jbeta primers, the PCR was carried out. Assay used: immunoSEQ multiplex PCR; TCRdb lists only in-frame clones, some missing. The repertoire has about 120,000 clones, 76% of them found once; the top ten carry approximately 12%. The data were taken from a study of cytomegalovirus exposure and HLA in healthy donors. The study, taken as a whole, reports: Cytomegalovirus-associated TCR beta chains were listed, numbering some 180. Later analysis placed DRB1 highest and HLA-C lowest in TCR association rates, which differed by HLA locus. For cytomegalovirus status, the classifier reportedly gave diagnoses with high specificity and sensitivity.

The TCR comes from a middle-aged woman in good health and CMV-seropositive. Sequencing was performed on PBMCs.

CDR3 sequence (DNA): TGTGCCAGCAGCATAGGGACAGTCGGGAACACTGAAGCTTTCTTT. Residues: CASSIGTVGNTEAFF. The rearrangement uses TRBV7-9 and TRBJ1-1, with 7 bases matching TRBD1. This CDR3 has 15 amino acids. V lost 5 bases and J lost 1; bases outside the gene matches: 7. Germline CDR1 reads SEHNR; CDR2 reads FQNEAQ (reference sequence).